The 15 T cell receptor beta chains below come from one sample, sequenced in a study of blood T cells in healthy people across ages. A J-beta primer mix and a sample-barcoded 5' primer were used in a second PCR of roughly 6 to 12 cycles. TCRdb re-called the 5' RACE reads with MiXCR, one entry per CDR3 protein. Among around 870,000 distinct CDR3 sequences listed, more than 25% were seen once. The sequenced sample was blood. Receptors were obtained from a woman of 80 years or more in good health.

This clonotype occurred many times. The chain has TRBV4-1 and TRBJ2-3; 8 bases are a match to TRBD2. Germline V gene lookup returns CDR1 MGHRA and CDR2 YSYEKL. The CDR3 has 19 amino acids. The trim removed 1 base at V and 9 bases at J, leaving 21 bases unmatched. The CDR3 spells CASSQGGLLGLAGPRTQYF. CDR3 coding DNA: TGCGCCAGCAGCCAAGGAGGGCTCCTTGGACTAGCAGGGCCTCGCACGCAGTATTTT.

This clonotype appeared a single time. The rearrangement joins TRBV10-2 to TRBJ2-3; D may be TRBD1 or TRBD2 (5 bases each). The germline V gene encodes CDR1 WSHSY and CDR2 SAAADI. Trimming took off 3 bases at V and 2 bases at J, with 21 bases between the two ends. The CDR3 runs to 18 residues. This chain's CDR3 is CASSDFVGGLRATDTQYF. CDR3 nucleotide sequence: TGCGCCAGCAGTGATTTCGTCGGCGGGCTCAGGGCCACAGATACGCAGTATTTT.

A note on this clonotype: With a much larger clone just one base away, this may be a read error. V is TRBV20-1 and J is TRBJ2-4; TRBD1 matches 12 bases. The assigned J gene may be wrong: the sequence end matches TRBJ2-7 better. The CDR3 covers 14 residues. Germline CDR1 reads DFQATT; CDR2 reads SNEGSKA (reference sequence). Written as DNA, the CDR3 is TGCAGTGCTGGAGCAGGGACAGGGGGCTCCGAGCAGTACTTC. Translated: CSAGAGTGGSEQYF.

This clonotype was observed a handful of times. This sequence joins TRBV2 and TRBJ2-5; TRBD2 matches at 15 bases. J was trimmed by 5 bases and V by 6 bases; bases with no gene match: 4. The CDR3 contains 15 residues. Germline V gene lookup returns CDR1 SNHLY and CDR2 FYNNEI. CDR3 sequence (DNA): TGTGCCAGCAGGGGGGGACTAGCGGGGGGCGAGACCCAGTACTTC. Encoded protein: CASRGGLAGGETQYF.

This clonotype was seen at least ten times. This chain connects TRBV20-1 to TRBJ2-1, with 15 bases identical to TRBD2. The junction had 9 bases not matched to a gene; V was cut back by 2 bases and J by 7 bases. Germline CDR1 DFQATT, CDR2 SNEGSKA (reference sequence). The length of the CDR3 is 17 residues. Here the CDR3 reads CSARKGTSGGRGNEQFF. The CDR3 bases are TGCAGTGCTAGAAAGGGGACTAGCGGGGGGCGGGGGAATGAGCAGTTCTTC.

In its sample, this clonotype was seen many times. The chain combines TRBV7-2 with TRBJ2-5; D remains ambiguous. The CDR3 consists of 15 residues. V was shortened by 5 bases and J by 8 bases, with 21 bases between the two germline ends. Germline loops: CDR1 SGHTA, CDR2 FQGNSA. CDR3 region: CASSQRIGTKDTQYF. CDR3 nucleotides: TGTGCCAGCAGCCAAAGGATCGGAACAAAGGACACCCAGTACTTC. The full variable domain, completed using reference TRBV7-2 and TRBJ2-5, is GAGVSQSPSNKVTEKGKDVELRCDPISGHTALYWYRQSLGQGLEFLIYFQGNSAPDKSGLPSDRFSAERTGGSVSTLTIQRTQQEDSAVYLCASSQRIGTKDTQYFGPGTRLLVL.

This clonotype was picked up many times. The chain uses TRBV20-1 and TRBJ2-7, with 10 bases identical to TRBD2. This CDR3 region has 18 residues. Germline values: CDR1 DFQATT, CDR2 SNEGSKA (reference sequence). The junction had 17 bases not matched to a gene; V was cut back by 6 bases and J by 0 bases. CDR3 nucleotide sequence: TGCAGTGCCGGACGCGCTGGGGCTAGCGGGGGTAGCTCCTACGAGCAGTACTTC. Translation: CSAGRAGASGGSSYEQYF.

The V gene is TRBV5-1, the J gene TRBJ1-4, with D possibly being TRBD1 (6 bases). The CDR3 spans 15 residues. The germline V gene has CDR1 SGHRS and CDR2 YFSETQ. Trimming removed 4 bases at V and 6 bases at J, with 16 bases between. CDR3 in DNA: TGCGCCAGCAGCCTGAATGGGGGGCTGGATGAAAAACTGTTTTTT. Translation: CASSLNGGLDEKLFF.

Worth noting for this clonotype: A much bigger clone sits one base away, suggesting this may be a read error. The J gene is TRBJ2-5, the V gene TRBV12-3 or TRBV12-4; 8 positions match TRBD1. The CDR3 contains 14 residues. After removal of 4 bases from V and 11 bases from J, the junction contained 12 bases not matched to a gene. This chain's CDR3 is CASSWTGSLNEQYF. The DNA for the CDR3 is TGTGCCAGCAGTTGGACAGGGAGTTTGAATGAGCAGTACTTC.

At least ten counts were recorded for this clonotype. This rearrangement joins TRBV7-9 to TRBJ2-5; D possibly uses TRBD1 or TRBD2 (5 bases each). This CDR3 comprises 16 residues. V gave up 0 bases and J gave up 2 bases, with 13 bases separating them. Germline V lookup: CDR1 SEHNR, CDR2 FQNEAQ (reference sequence). The CDR3 coding sequence is TGTGCCAGCAGCTTAGCGCAGGGACGGCAACAAGAGACCCAGTACTTC. Translating it yields CASSLAQGRQQETQYF.

This clonotype was counted at least ten times. The genes are TRBV7-2 and TRBJ2-5; the D gene is possibly TRBD2 (5 bases). This CDR3 contains 13 residues. Germline CDR1 is SGHTA and CDR2 is FQGNSA. Trimming took 3 bases from V and 4 from J, leaving 9 bases between them. CDR3 region: CASSFGVGETQYF. CDR3 in DNA: TGTGCCAGCAGCTTCGGGGTGGGAGAGACCCAGTACTTC.

The table lists this clonotype with a few counts. This chain joins TRBV2 and TRBJ1-1; tentatively, D is TRBD1 (5 bases). The germline V gene has CDR1 SNHLY and CDR2 FYNNEI. Trimming took off 7 bases at V and 0 bases at J, with 15 bases between the two ends. CDR3 length: 15 residues. In nucleotides, the CDR3 is TGTGCCAGCACACCGCTAGTAGGGGTGAACACTGAAGCTTTCTTT. Amino acids: CASTPLVGVNTEAFF.

Of note for this clonotype: The germline gene is not matched at one end of the junction; a read error may be the cause. This chain uses TRBV2 with TRBJ1-4, with D perhaps TRBD1 (6 bases). Germline V gene data show CDR1 as SNHLY and CDR2 as FYNNEI. The length of the CDR3 is 15 residues. The CDR3 spells CASTKQGGTNEKRFF. For the CDR3, the DNA is TGTGCCAGCACCAAACAAGGGGGGACTAATGAAAAACGGTTTTTT.

In its sample, this clonotype was seen a few times. CDR3 amino acids: CASSQDRWSNGYTF. Here the CDR3 DNA reads TGCGCCAGCAGCCAAGATCGGTGGAGCAATGGCTACACCTTC. V gene TRBV4-3 combines with J gene TRBJ1-2; no reliable D call. This CDR3 region has 14 residues. Germline CDR1 reads LGHNA; CDR2 reads YSLEER. V lost 0 bases and J lost 6, with 11 bases in between.

Concerning this clonotype: A much larger clone sits a single nucleotide away, making a read error possible. The chain carries TRBV7-2 and TRBJ2-7, with 8 bases that match TRBD2. Germline-derived CDR1 and CDR2 are SGHTA and FQGNSA. The CDR3 is 18 amino acids. V shed 3 bases, J shed 7 bases, and the junction held 20 bases outside the gene matches. CDR3 nucleotide sequence: TGTGCCAGCAGCTTCAGGACGGGGGGGCAAGGGGGGTACAATGAGCAGTACTTC. Translating it yields CASSFRTGGQGGYNEQYF.